The clone carrying this T cell receptor beta chain was recorded many times. This entry is derived from a study of T cell repertoires in cytomegalovirus infection. Study in general: From public TCR beta signatures came an indication of both CMV infection and matching HLA type.

TCRdb re-called the reads through MiXCR, storing one row per CDR3 protein. The table lists about 530,000 distinct CDR3 sequences, around a quarter of them singletons. Germline lookup yields CDR1 SGHVS and CDR2 FNYEAQ. The CDR3 contains 12 residues. V was shortened by 2 bases and J by 9 bases, with 8 bases between the two germline ends. This receptor was taken from a human donor in good health (CMV status not recorded). Some clones in this sample may be carry-over from other donors' samples. The source material was PBMCs. The gene calls are TRBV7-6 and TRBJ2-1; TRBD1 is a possible D gene (5 bases). CDR3 sequence (DNA): TGTGCCAGCAGCTTACTAGGGGCTGAGCAGTTCTTC. It codes for CASSLLGAEQFF.